This T cell receptor (beta chain) was obtained from a study of graft-versus-host responses after intestinal transplantation. Background on the study: Recipients had transplants, and these were multivisceral, liver-intestinal, or isolated intestinal. Tacrolimus plus steroids were given to all recipients for two to three years, preceded by anti-thymocyte globulin induction.

Clones were sequenced by immunoSEQ multiplex PCR, and TCRdb holds only the in-frame ones, with some missing. In the table there are tens of thousands of clones, approximately 94% of which are singletons. To note about this clone: What it binds is unknown.

Study results and limitations: Individuals who had graft-donor T cell macrochimerism had allografts that showed high graft-versus-host to host-versus-graft clonal ratios. Recipient marrow contained GvH clones, some of which appeared first in ileum or blood.

The V gene end was trimmed by 6 bases and the J gene end by 6 bases; junction bases not matched to a gene: 12. The CDR3 runs to 15 residues. Germline values: CDR1 KGHSH, CDR2 LQKENI. This chain connects TRBV18 to TRBJ1-2; 8 bases fit TRBD1. This material consisted of unstimulated CD4+ T cells sorted from spleen or lymph node cells, taken before transplant. This TCR was recovered from a human donor who was the organ donor for an intestinal transplant. This chain's CDR3 is CASSPSRQGADGYTF. CDR3 sequence (DNA): TGTGCCAGCTCCCCCTCGCGGCAGGGGGCGGATGGCTACACCTTC.